This TCR beta chain is from a study of identical twins. Study-wide results and limits: Fewer insertions marked abundant cord blood beta clonotypes; young adult naive trended weakly, memory not at all. Without tracking the same donors, conclusions rested on cross-sectional statistical analysis.

Via MiXCR, TCRdb re-called the 5' RACE reads, giving one row per CDR3 protein. The sample has some 190,000 distinct CDR3 sequences, around a sixth seen once. The germline V and J ends were trimmed by 4 bases and 1 base, with 25 bases remaining between them. This CDR3 has 19 residues. This clonotype was counted only a few times. Its antigen is unknown. These data were also filed under a second study, of T cells expressing NK-cell markers. From that second work: Similarly, these clonotypes led the CD3+CD56-NKG2C+ fraction as well in several donors.

Specimen: CD8+ T cells sorted from blood. The rearrangement joins TRBV12-3 or TRBV12-4 to TRBJ2-5; the D gene could be TRBD1 or TRBD2 (6 bases each). This clonotype was obtained from a young woman in good health. The DNA of the CDR3 is TGTGCCAGCAGTTACGGGCTTGGCGTGGGGGGCATACTCCAAGAGACCCAGTACTTC. It yields the protein CASSYGLGVGGILQETQYF.